This is a list of T cell receptor beta chains from one sample in a study of T cells in Graves' hyperthyroidism and ophthalmopathy. One entry per CDR3 protein results from TCRdb running MiXCR on the multiplex PCR reads. The data hold 600,000 to 850,000 distinct CDR3 sequences, with approximately 19% observed a single time. The sequenced sample was blood. The receptors originated from a woman in her forties or fifties with Graves' hyperthyroidism that later progressed to Graves' ophthalmopathy. CDR3s include the opening cysteine and the closing phenylalanine or tryptophan. A D gene is named only where the DNA matches it firmly. Expanded clones are given a class, and other clones once, few, many or no size at all.

V gene	J gene	clone size	D gene	CDR3 DNA	CDR3 protein
TRBV3-1	TRBJ2-2	many	-	TGTGCCAGTACGGGACTTACCACCGGGGAGCTGTTTTTT	CASTGLTTGELFF
TRBV6-2/TRBV6-3	TRBJ1-6	-	-	TGTGCCAGCAGTGTTTCGCCGAGGGGAGATTCACCCCTCCACTTT	CASSVSPRGDSPLHF
TRBV16	TRBJ1-5	few	-	TGTGCCAGCCTGTTGGGGCAGGGCAGACAGCCCCAGCATTTT	CASLLGQGRQPQHF
TRBV7-3	TRBJ2-2	many	TRBD2	TGTGCCAGCAGCTCTACTCGACGTAGCGGGGGGCCCCGCGCCAACACCGGGGAGCTGTTTTTT	CASSSTRRSGGPRANTGELFF
TRBV18	TRBJ2-4	many	TRBD2	TGTGCCAGCTCACCGCCCTCCTCTGGACTAGCGGGGGCCCTTCAGTACTTC	CASSPPSSGLAGALQYF
TRBV7-8	TRBJ2-7	many	TRBD1	TGTGCCAGCAGCCCTCCTGGGACAGGGTCTGCCTACGAGCAGTACTTC	CASSPPGTGSAYEQYF
TRBV5-1	TRBJ2-7	many	TRBD1	TGCGCCAGCAGCTCAAGGACAGGGGACGGCAACGAGCAGTACTTC	CASSSRTGDGNEQYF
TRBV14	TRBJ1-4	-	-	TGTGCCAGCAGCCACGAGGGGCCGCGGAAACTGTTTTTT	CASSHEGPRKLFF
TRBV12-3/TRBV12-4	TRBJ1-1	few	-	TGTGCCAGCACCCCATCAGTGAACACTGAAGCTTTCTTT	CASTPSVNTEAFF
TRBV5-6	TRBJ1-5	-	-	TGTGCCAGCAGCTCGCGGGGTGGGGATCCCATGGAGCCCCAGCATTTT	CASSSRGGDPMEPQHF
TRBV27	TRBJ1-5	many	TRBD1	TGTGCCAGCAGTTTAGGGGGGACAGGGAGGCATCAGCCCCAGCATTTT	CASSLGGTGRHQPQHF
TRBV11-2	TRBJ2-1	few	-	TGTGCCAGCAGCAACCCAGGGGATTCGGTACACAATGAGCAGTTCTTC	CASSNPGDSVHNEQFF
TRBV10-1	TRBJ2-5	few	-	TGCGCCAGCAGCCGGGACATTCAGGGCGGGGAGACCCAGTACTTC	CASSRDIQGGETQYF
TRBV29-1	TRBJ1-2	-	-	TGCAGCGCCCGGGACACTAACTATGGCTACACCTTC	CSARDTNYGYTF
TRBV6-2/TRBV6-3	TRBJ1-2	-	TRBD1	TGTGCCAGCAGTTACTCGATACAGGGGGCGCCTACCCCCTCGTTCTATGGCTACACCTTC	CASSYSIQGAPTPSFYGYTF
TRBV6-2/TRBV6-3	TRBJ2-3	many	-	TGTGCCAGCAGTTACTCGTGGGGCAGCGGATTTAGGACAGATACGCAGTATTTT	CASSYSWGSGFRTDTQYF
TRBV6-1	TRBJ2-7	-	TRBD1	TGTGCCAGCAGGGGCACCAGGGGACAGTCCTCCTACGAGCAGTACTTC	CASRGTRGQSSYEQYF
TRBV11-3	TRBJ2-1	-	TRBD2	TGTGCCAGCAGCCCAACTAGCGGGGCCTACAATGAGCAGTCCTTC	CASSPTSGAYNEQSF
TRBV12-3/TRBV12-4	TRBJ2-2	-	TRBD2	TGTGCCAGCAGCTCCACTAGCGGGGGGGCCGGGGAGCTGTTTTTT	CASSSTSGGAGELFF
TRBV7-9	TRBJ2-3	many	-	TGTGCCAGCAGCTCCAGGGGGGCGACAGATACGCAGTATTTT	CASSSRGATDTQYF
TRBV10-3	TRBJ1-2	-	-	TGTGCCATCAGTGAACCCTCCGGGGAAGGGAACTATGGCTACACCTTC	CAISEPSGEGNYGYTF
TRBV30	TRBJ1-6	few	-	TGTGCCTGGAGTTTAAGCTATAATTCACCCCTCCACTTT	CAWSLSYNSPLHF
TRBV27	TRBJ1-1	many	-	TGTGCCAGCAGTTTTGCACTTAACACTGAAGCTTTCTTT	CASSFALNTEAFF
TRBV12-3/TRBV12-4	TRBJ1-1	few	-	TGTGCCAGCAGTTTTACGGGACTAAAGGCTTTCTTT	CASSFTGLKAFF
TRBV11-2	TRBJ1-1	many	-	TGTGCCAGCAGCCAAGGAAGGCGTACTGAAGCTTTCTTT	CASSQGRRTEAFF
TRBV2	TRBJ1-2	few	TRBD1	TGTGCCAGTAGTATTACCGGGACAGCCCTCTATGGCTACACCTTC	CASSITGTALYGYTF
TRBV6-1	TRBJ1-2	few	TRBD1	TGTGCCAGCAGACGGACAGGGGCCAGGGATGGCTACACCTTC	CASRRTGARDGYTF
TRBV20-1	TRBJ1-1	-	-	TGCAGTGCTAGAGTCCAGCCACGCCACCCCCTCACTGAAGCTTTCTTT	CSARVQPRHPLTEAFF
TRBV3-1	TRBJ1-1	many	-	TGTGCCAGCAGCCAATTCCACCGGGGCGAAGACACTGAAGCTTTCTTT	CASSQFHRGEDTEAFF